This entry describes one TCR beta chain. The data were taken from a study of control samples from healthy donors and cancer patients. Some clones are missing from TCRdb's copy, which holds only in-frame ones; the method was immunoSEQ multiplex PCR. The sample lists fewer than 200,000 clones, 96% occurring once. The CDR3 is 16 residues long. Germline CDR1 is WSHSY and CDR2 is SAAADI. V shed 6 bases and J 5 bases; nucleotides not matched to a gene: 14. Sequencing was done on a sample of blood. The V gene is TRBV10-2, the J gene TRBJ2-3; 7 bases fit TRBD1. The sequence derives from a young woman in good health. The CDR3, as DNA: TGCGCCAGCAGGGGGAGACAGGGAAATGTCGGAGATACGCAGTATTTT. Its translation is CASRGRQGNVGDTQYF.